This note documents a single TCR beta chain sequence. Regarding time point: after trial treatment. Documented treatment: LDRT plus nivolumab, ipilimumab, low-dose cyclophosphamide and aspirin (RACIN trial). Advanced solid tumors without tumor-infiltrating lymphocytes were required for inclusion. This entry belongs to a study of low-dose radiotherapy and immunotherapy resistance in tumors. Turning to the study itself: A total of 6.5 Gy was given to Cohort 1 as 0.5 Gy per fraction every 2 weeks. Each patient was administered nivolumab intravenously at 240 mg, which was a flat dose, every two weeks, along with intravenous ipilimumab at 1 mg/kg every six weeks.

TRAV- and TRBV-specific primers, spanning alpha and beta chains, primed first-strand cDNA. The TCRs were subjected to amplification over 20 PCR cycles employing a constant-region primer in conjunction with a V-primer adapter. TCRdb re-called the reads with MiXCR, one entry per CDR3 protein. The table has 40,000 or so distinct CDR3 sequences, less than 30% seen once. The sequences come from PBMCs, collected after low-dose radiotherapy plus immunotherapy. The clonotype comes from a male donor with prostate cancer.

The CDR3 loop is CSVEGQGAHEQYF. As DNA, the CDR3 is TGCAGCGTTGAAGGACAGGGGGCCCACGAGCAGTACTTC. The gene calls are TRBV29-1 and TRBJ2-7; TRBD1 aligns across 10 bases. Looked up from germline, CDR1 is SQVTM and CDR2 is ANQGSEA. V shed 1 base and J 5 bases; nucleotides not matched to a gene: 2. The CDR3 length is 13 residues.